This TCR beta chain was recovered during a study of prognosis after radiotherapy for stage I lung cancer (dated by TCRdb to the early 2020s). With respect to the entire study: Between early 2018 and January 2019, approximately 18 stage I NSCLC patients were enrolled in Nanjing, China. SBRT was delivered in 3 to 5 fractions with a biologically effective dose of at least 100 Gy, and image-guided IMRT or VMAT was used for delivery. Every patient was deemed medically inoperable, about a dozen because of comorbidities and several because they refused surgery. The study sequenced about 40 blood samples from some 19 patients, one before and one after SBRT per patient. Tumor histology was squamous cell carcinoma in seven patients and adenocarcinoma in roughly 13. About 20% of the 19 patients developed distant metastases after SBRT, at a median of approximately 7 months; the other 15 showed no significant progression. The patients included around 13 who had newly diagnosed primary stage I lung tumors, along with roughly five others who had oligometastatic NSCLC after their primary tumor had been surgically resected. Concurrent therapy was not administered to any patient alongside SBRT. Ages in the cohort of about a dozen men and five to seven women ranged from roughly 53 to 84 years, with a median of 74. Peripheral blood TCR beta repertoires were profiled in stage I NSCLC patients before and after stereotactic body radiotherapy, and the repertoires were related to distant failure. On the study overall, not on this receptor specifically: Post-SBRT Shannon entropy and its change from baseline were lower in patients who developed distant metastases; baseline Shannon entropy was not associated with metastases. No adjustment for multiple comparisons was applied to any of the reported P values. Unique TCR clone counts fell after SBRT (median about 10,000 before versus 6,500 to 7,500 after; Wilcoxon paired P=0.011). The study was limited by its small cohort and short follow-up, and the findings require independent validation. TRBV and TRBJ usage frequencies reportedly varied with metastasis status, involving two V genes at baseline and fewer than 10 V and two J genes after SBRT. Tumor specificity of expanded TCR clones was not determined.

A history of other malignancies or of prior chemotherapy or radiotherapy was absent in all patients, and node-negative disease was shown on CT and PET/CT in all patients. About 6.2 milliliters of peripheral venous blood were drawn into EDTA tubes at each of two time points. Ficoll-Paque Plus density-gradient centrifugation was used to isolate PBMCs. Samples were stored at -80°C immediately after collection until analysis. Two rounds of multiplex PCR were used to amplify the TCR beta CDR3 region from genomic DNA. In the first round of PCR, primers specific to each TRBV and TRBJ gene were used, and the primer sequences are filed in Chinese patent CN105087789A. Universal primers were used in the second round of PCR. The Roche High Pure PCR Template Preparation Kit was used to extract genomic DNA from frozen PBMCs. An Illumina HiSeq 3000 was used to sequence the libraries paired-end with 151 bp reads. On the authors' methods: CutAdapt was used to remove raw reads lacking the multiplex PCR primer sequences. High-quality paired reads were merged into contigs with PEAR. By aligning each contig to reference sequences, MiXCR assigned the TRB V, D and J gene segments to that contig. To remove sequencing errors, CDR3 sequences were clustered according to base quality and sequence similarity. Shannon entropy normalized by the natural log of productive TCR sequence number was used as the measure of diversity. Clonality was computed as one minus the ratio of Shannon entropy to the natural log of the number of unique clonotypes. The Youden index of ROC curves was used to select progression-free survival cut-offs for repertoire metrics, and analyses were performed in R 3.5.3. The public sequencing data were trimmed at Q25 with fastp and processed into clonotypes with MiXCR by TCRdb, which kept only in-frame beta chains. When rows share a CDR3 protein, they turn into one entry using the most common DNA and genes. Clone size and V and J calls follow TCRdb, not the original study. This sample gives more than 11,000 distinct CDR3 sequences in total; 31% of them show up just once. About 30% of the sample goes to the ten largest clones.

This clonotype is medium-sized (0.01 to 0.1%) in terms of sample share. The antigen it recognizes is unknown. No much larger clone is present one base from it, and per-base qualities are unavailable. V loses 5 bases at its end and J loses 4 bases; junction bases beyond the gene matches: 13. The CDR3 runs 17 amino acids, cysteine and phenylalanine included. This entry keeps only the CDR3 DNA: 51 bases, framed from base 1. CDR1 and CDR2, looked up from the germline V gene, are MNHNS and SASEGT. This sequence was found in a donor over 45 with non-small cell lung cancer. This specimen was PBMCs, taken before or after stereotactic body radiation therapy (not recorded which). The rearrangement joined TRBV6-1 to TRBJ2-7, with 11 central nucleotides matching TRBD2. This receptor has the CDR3 CASSSVLAGAEGYEQYF. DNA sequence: TGTGCCAGCAGTTCCGTACTAGCGGGAGCCGAGGGGTACGAGCAGTACTTC.